The 10 T cell receptor beta chains presented below share a single source sample, sequenced in a study of blood T cell repertoires in COVID-19. Only in-frame clones appear in the TCRdb table, and some are missing; sequencing was by immunoSEQ multiplex PCR. The sample lists about 130,000 clones; about four fifths were seen once. Sequenced sample: peripheral blood. The origin of the receptors is a woman aged 45-59 years with acute or convalescent COVID-19.

V usage is TRBV7-2 and J usage is TRBJ1-6; 9 bases are shared with TRBD1. There are 15 residues in the CDR3. The germline V gene has CDR1 SGHTA and CDR2 FQGNSA. Trimming at V came to 2 bases and at J to 11 bases, leaving 7 bases not matched to a gene. The CDR3 region has the DNA TGTGCCAGCAGCTTACAGGACAGGGGAAGGCCACCCCTCCACTTT. Its protein product is CASSLQDRGRPPLHF. Full variable domain (remainder filled in from reference TRBV7-2 and TRBJ1-6): GAGVSQSPSNKVTEKGKDVELRCDPISGHTALYWYRQSLGQGLEFLIYFQGNSAPDKSGLPSDRFSAERTGGSVSTLTIQRTQQEDSAVYLCASSLQDRGRPPLHFGNGTRLTVT.

The rearrangement uses TRBV27 and TRBJ1-4; D call uncertain. The germline CDR1 and CDR2 sequences are MNHEY and SMNVEV (reference sequence). The CDR3 totals 13 residues. V was clipped by 7 bases and J by 4 bases, with 10 bases between them. DNA of the CDR3: TGTGCCAGCACTCGGCGGGGTAATGAAAAACTGTTTTTT. It specifies CASTRRGNEKLFF.

The chain uses TRBV6-1 and TRBJ2-2, with 15 bases fitting TRBD2. The CDR3 extends over 17 amino acids. Per the germline V gene, CDR1 is MNHNS and CDR2 is SASEGT. V shed 1 base and J 5 bases; nucleotides not matched to a gene: 2. CDR3 sequence: CASSEVGLAGGTGELFF. CDR3 nucleotides: TGTGCCAGCAGTGAAGTGGGACTAGCGGGGGGAACCGGGGAGCTGTTTTTT.

This clone was detected a few times. The chain has TRBV30 and TRBJ1-6; a weak D match, TRBD1 (5 bases). The CDR3 has 13 residues. Germline CDR1 GTSNPN, CDR2 SVGIG (reference sequence). Deletions cut 8 bases from V and 7 bases from J, with 15 bases between. The DNA of the CDR3 is TGTGCCGGACAACCGGGCCGGAATTCACCCCTCCACTTT. Translated, it gives CAGQPGRNSPLHF.

The chain recombines TRBV27 with TRBJ2-1; TRBD2 matches 9 bases. The length of the CDR3 is 16 residues. The V gene's germline CDR1 is MNHEY and CDR2 SMNVEV (reference sequence). J was trimmed by 6 bases and V by 6 bases; bases with no gene match: 12. The CDR3 DNA reads as TGTGCCAGCAGGGGAGTAGCGGGGGCCTTTGGCAATGAGCAGTTCTTC. It translates to CASRGVAGAFGNEQFF.

V gene TRBV28 combines with J gene TRBJ1-5; D remains ambiguous. Germline V gene data show CDR1 as MDHEN and CDR2 as SYDVKM. The germline V and J ends were trimmed by 10 bases and 4 bases, with 11 bases remaining between them. The CDR3 length is 12 residues. This CDR3 reads CATQGENQPQHF. Written as DNA, the CDR3 is TGTGCCACACAAGGAGAGAATCAGCCCCAGCATTTT.

J is TRBJ1-6 and V is TRBV18, with TRBD1 identical over 7 bases. The CDR3 spans 14 residues. With 6 bases clipped from V and 8 bases from J, the junction kept 7 bases outside the gene matches. The germline gives CDR1 KGHSH, CDR2 LQKENI. CDR3: CASSRGGWDSPLHF. As DNA, the CDR3 is TGTGCCAGCTCCCGAGGGGGCTGGGATTCACCCCTCCACTTT.

The V call is TRBV5-6, the J call TRBJ1-5, with TRBD1 matching 7 bases. V shed 3 bases and J 0 bases; nucleotides not matched to a gene: 3. CDR1 is SGHDT and CDR2 is YYEEEE in the germline V gene. The CDR3 runs 15 residues. The CDR3 sequence: CASSWGQYSNQPQHF. The DNA of the CDR3 is TGTGCCAGCAGCTGGGGACAGTATAGCAATCAGCCCCAGCATTTT.

The rearrangement links TRBV2 to TRBJ1-1, with 7 bases matching TRBD1. This CDR3 is 13 amino acids long. CDR1 SNHLY and CDR2 FYNNEI come from the germline V gene. Trimming at V came to 5 bases and at J to 0 bases, leaving 0 bases not matched to a gene. This chain's CDR3 is CASSTGVNTEAFF. In nucleotides, the CDR3 is TGTGCCAGCAGTACAGGGGTGAACACTGAAGCTTTCTTT.

This clone was recorded only once. The chain carries TRBV13 and TRBJ2-3, with TRBD2 as a possible D gene (6 bases). Germline V gene sequence: CDR1 PRHDT, CDR2 FYEKMQ (reference sequence). Deletions cut 7 bases from V and 1 base from J, with 9 bases between. This CDR3 is built from 13 residues. The CDR3 sequence: CASMASGTDTQYF. The CDR3 DNA sequence: TGTGCCAGCATGGCTAGCGGCACAGATACGCAGTATTTT.